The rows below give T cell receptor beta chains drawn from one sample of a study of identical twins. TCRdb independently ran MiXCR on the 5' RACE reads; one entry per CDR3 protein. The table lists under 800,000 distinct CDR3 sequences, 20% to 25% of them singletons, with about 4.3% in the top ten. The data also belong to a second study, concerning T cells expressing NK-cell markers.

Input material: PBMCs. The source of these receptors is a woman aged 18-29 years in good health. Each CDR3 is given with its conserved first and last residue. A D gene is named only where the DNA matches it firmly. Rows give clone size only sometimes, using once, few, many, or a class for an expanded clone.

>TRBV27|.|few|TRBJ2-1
CASSFLTASSYNEQFF
TGTGCCAGCAGTTTCCTGACGGCCAGCTCCTACAATGAGCAGTTCTTC
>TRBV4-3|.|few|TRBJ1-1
CASSQEMGGGNSEAFF
TGCGCCAGCAGCCAAGAAATGGGGGGCGGGAATTCTGAAGCTTTCTTT
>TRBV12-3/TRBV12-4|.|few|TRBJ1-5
CASSFGGWMGNQPQHF
TGTGCCAGCAGTTTTGGAGGGTGGATGGGCAATCAGCCCCAGCATTTT
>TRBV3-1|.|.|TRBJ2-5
CASSQGAQTQYF
TGTGCCAGCAGCCAGGGGGCACAGACCCAGTACTTC
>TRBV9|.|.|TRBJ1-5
CASSVQGEINQPQHF
TGTGCCAGCAGCGTTCAAGGGGAGATCAATCAGCCCCAGCATTTT
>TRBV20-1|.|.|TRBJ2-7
CSARDSGHHYEQYF
TGCAGTGCTAGAGATTCGGGACATCACTACGAGCAGTACTTC
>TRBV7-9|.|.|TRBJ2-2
CASSLLQYTGELFF
TGTGCCAGCAGCTTATTACAGTACACCGGGGAGCTGTTTTTT
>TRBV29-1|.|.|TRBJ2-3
CSVGQAGSTDTQYF
TGCAGCGTTGGGCAGGCCGGGAGCACAGATACGCAGTATTTT
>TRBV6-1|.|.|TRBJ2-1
CASRQNRDATYNEQFF
TGTGCCAGCAGACAAAACCGGGACGCGACCTACAATGAGCAGTTCTTC
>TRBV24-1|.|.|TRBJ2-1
CATSDPRTDNEQFF
TGTGCCACCAGTGATCCGCGGACTGACAATGAGCAGTTCTTC
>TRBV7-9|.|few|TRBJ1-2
CASSSWARDGYTF
TGTGCCAGCAGCTCGTGGGCCAGGGATGGCTACACCTTC
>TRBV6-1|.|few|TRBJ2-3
CASSEAMMADTQYF
TGTGCCAGCAGTGAAGCGATGATGGCAGATACGCAGTATTTT
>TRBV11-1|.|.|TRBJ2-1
CASSLPEGEQFF
TGTGCCAGCAGCTTACCAGAGGGTGAGCAGTTCTTC
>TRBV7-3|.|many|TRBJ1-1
CASSSDRNTEAFF
TGTGCCAGCAGCTCGGACAGGAACACTGAAGCTTTCTTT
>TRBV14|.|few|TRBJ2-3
CASSHHRVRADTQYF
TGTGCCAGCAGCCACCACAGGGTTCGGGCAGATACGCAGTATTTT
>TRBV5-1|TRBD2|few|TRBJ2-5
CASSGALGREGQETQYF
TGCGCCAGCAGCGGGGCCCTCGGACGGGAGGGGCAAGAGACCCAGTACTTC
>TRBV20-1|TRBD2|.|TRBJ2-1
CSARKLAGGDEQFF
TGCAGTGCTAGAAAACTAGCGGGGGGCGATGAGCAGTTCTTC
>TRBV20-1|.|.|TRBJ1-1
CSARVPGANTEAFF
TGCAGTGCTAGAGTTCCGGGGGCGAACACTGAAGCTTTCTTT
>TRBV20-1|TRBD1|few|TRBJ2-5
CSARSPAGTGGNQETQYF
TGCAGTGCTAGATCCCCCGCGGGGACAGGGGGAAACCAAGAGACCCAGTACTTC
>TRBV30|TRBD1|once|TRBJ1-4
CAWSPGQANEKLFF
TGTGCCTGGAGCCCGGGACAGGCCAACGAAAAACTGTTTTTT
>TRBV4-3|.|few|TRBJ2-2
CASSQEGTFTGELFF
TGCGCCAGCAGCCAAGAGGGTACGTTCACCGGGGAGCTGTTTTTT
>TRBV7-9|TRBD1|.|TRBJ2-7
CASSLGDRSNEQYF
TGTGCCAGCAGCTTAGGGGACAGGTCCAACGAGCAGTACTTC
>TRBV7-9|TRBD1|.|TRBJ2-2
CASSPPTGGANTGELFF
TGTGCCAGCAGCCCACCCACAGGGGGCGCGAACACCGGGGAGCTGTTTTTT
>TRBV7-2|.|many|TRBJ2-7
CASSLALSGYYEQYF
TGTGCCAGCAGCTTAGCGCTCAGCGGTTACTACGAGCAGTACTTC
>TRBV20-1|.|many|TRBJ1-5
CSASLDPVQPQHF
TGCAGTGCTAGTTTGGACCCGGTGCAGCCCCAGCATTTT
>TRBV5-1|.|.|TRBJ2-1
CASKIAQNEQFF
TGCGCCAGCAAAATCGCGCAAAATGAGCAGTTCTTC
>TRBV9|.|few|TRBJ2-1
CASSVDPRGSYDEQFF
TGTGCCAGCAGCGTAGATCCCCGGGGTTCTTACGATGAGCAGTTCTTC
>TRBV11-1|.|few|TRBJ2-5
CASSLEVRPGGPYQETQYF
TGTGCCAGCAGCTTAGAGGTGCGTCCCGGGGGACCGTACCAAGAGACCCAGTACTTC
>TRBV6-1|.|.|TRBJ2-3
CASSEKNPRVDTQYF
TGTGCCAGCAGTGAAAAGAACCCACGGGTAGATACGCAGTATTTT
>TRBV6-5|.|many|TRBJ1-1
CASSSPLSPEAFF
TGTGCCAGCAGTTCCCCTCTCTCACCTGAAGCTTTCTTT
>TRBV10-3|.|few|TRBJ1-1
CAISGTVNTEAFF
TGTGCCATCAGTGGTACAGTGAACACTGAAGCTTTCTTT
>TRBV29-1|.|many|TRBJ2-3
CSVEDKGGTTDTQYF
TGCAGCGTTGAAGATAAGGGAGGAACCACAGATACGCAGTATTTT
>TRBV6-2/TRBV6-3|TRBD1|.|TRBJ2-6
CASRSRDRDYGANVLTF
TGTGCCAGCAGATCTCGGGACAGGGACTACGGGGCCAACGTCCTGACTTTC
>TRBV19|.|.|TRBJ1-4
CASGRGVGNEKLFF
TGTGCCAGCGGCCGGGGCGTGGGGAATGAAAAACTGTTTTTT
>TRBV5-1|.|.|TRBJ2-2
CASSLHSGELFF
TGCGCCAGCAGCTTACATTCCGGGGAGCTGTTTTTT
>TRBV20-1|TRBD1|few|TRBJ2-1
CSSTGTGMWNEQFF
TGCAGCTCGACGGGGACAGGGATGTGGAATGAGCAGTTCTTC
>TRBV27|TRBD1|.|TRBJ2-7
CASSFVGQDSYEQYF
TGTGCCAGCAGTTTTGTAGGACAGGATTCCTACGAGCAGTACTTC
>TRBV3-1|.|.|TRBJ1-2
CASSAQGSDYGYTF
TGTGCCAGCAGCGCACAGGGTTCGGACTATGGCTACACCTTC
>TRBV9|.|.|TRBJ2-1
CASSVVRSPNEQFF
TGTGCCAGCAGCGTAGTCAGGTCGCCCAATGAGCAGTTCTTC
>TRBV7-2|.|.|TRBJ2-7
CASSPHPDSYEQYF
TGTGCCAGCAGCCCCCACCCCGACTCCTACGAGCAGTACTTC
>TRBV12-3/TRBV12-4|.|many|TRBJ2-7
CASSLVQYEQYF
TGTGCCAGCAGTTTGGTCCAGTACGAGCAGTACTTC
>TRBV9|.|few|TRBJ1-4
CASSVGPRNEKLFF
TGTGCCAGCAGCGTAGGGCCCCGCAATGAAAAACTGTTTTTT
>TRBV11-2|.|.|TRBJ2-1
CASSRNPEQFF
TGTGCCAGCAGCCGGAATCCTGAGCAGTTCTTC
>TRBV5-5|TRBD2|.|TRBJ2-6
CASSFGQGGKTGANVLTF
TGTGCCAGCAGCTTCGGGCAGGGAGGGAAAACTGGGGCCAACGTCCTGACTTTC
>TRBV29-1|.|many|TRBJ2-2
CSYPTRAGELFF
TGCAGCTACCCCACCAGGGCCGGGGAGCTGTTTTTT
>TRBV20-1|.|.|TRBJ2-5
CSARGVRGAGETQYF
TGCAGTGCTAGGGGTGTTCGGGGAGCCGGGGAGACCCAGTACTTC
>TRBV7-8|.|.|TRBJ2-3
CASHRGGDTQYF
TGTGCCAGCCATAGGGGTGGAGATACGCAGTATTTT
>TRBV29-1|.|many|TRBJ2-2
CSVVKGSLWSGELFF
TGCAGCGTTGTGAAGGGTTCGTTATGGTCCGGGGAGCTGTTTTTT
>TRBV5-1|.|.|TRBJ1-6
CASSLGQPSSYNSPLHF
TGCGCCAGCAGCCTCGGACAGCCGAGCTCCTATAATTCACCCCTCCACTTT
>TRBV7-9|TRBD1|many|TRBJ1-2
CASSLTGQRLYGYTF
TGTGCCAGCAGCCTTACGGGACAGAGACTCTATGGCTACACCTTC
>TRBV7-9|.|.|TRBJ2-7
CASSSKEGVEQYF
TGTGCCAGCAGCTCTAAAGAGGGGGTCGAGCAGTACTTC
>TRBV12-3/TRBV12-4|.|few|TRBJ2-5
CASRPGPQLTQYF
TGTGCCAGCAGGCCGGGACCCCAGCTAACCCAGTACTTC
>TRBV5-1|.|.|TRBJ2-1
CASSLSPTRSYNEQFF
TGCGCCAGCAGCTTGTCCCCGACCCGCTCCTACAATGAGCAGTTCTTC
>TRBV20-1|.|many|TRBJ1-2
CSASGVYGYTF
TGCAGTGCCTCAGGGGTCTATGGCTACACCTTC
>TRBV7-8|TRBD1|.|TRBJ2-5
CASSTGGLAPETQYF
TGTGCCAGCAGCACAGGGGGACTCGCCCCGGAGACCCAGTACTTC